The next 23 T cell receptor beta chains were all read from a single sample in a study of blood T cell repertoires in COVID-19 (dated by TCRdb to about 2020). Libraries were made using the immunoSEQ multiplex PCR assay. In its TCRdb copy, this immuneACCESS table keeps in-frame sequences only and misses some clones. Where compared with another copy, unresolved V genes explain less than half of these, and the others have no known cause. Counted in this sample were 65,000 to 70,000 clones; approximately 86% of them appeared once. The leading ten clones occupy 15% to 20% of the sample. Sequenced input: peripheral blood. Receptors originate from a man older than 75 with active COVID-19.

The chain carries TRBV18 and TRBJ1-3; D gene uncertain. The CDR3 runs to 15 residues. V was cut by 3 bases and J by 0 bases, with 9 bases left in between. Germline assignment: CDR1 KGHSH and CDR2 LQKENI. The CDR3 loop reads CASSPGSISGNTIYF. CDR3 sequence (DNA): TGTGCCAGCTCACCCGGGTCGATCTCTGGAAACACCATATATTTT.

The gene calls are TRBV7-2 and TRBJ2-2; D is possibly TRBD1 (5 bases). The germline V gene encodes CDR1 SGHTA and CDR2 FQGNSA. The CDR3 contains 14 residues. Between the trimmed V and J ends, which lost 1 base and 8 bases, there was a span of 11 bases. Here the CDR3 DNA reads TGTGCCAGCAGCTTAGTGGCAGGGCCAGGGGAGCTGTTTTTT. It is translated as CASSLVAGPGELFF.

The chain links TRBV7-2 to TRBJ2-3, with 11 positions matching TRBD2. The CDR3 runs to 16 residues. Trimming at V came to 5 bases and at J to 5 bases, leaving 9 bases not matched to a gene. Germline CDR1 SGHTA, CDR2 FQGNSA. The CDR3 region has the DNA TGTGCCAGCAGCGTTAGGGGACTAGCGGATCAAGATACGCAGTATTTT. This sequence encodes CASSVRGLADQDTQYF.

This clone showed up many times. The chain links TRBV19 to TRBJ1-5, with D unclear. Germline-derived CDR1 and CDR2 are LNHDA and SQIVND (reference sequence). The CDR3 covers 16 residues. The V end lost 4 bases, the J end lost 4 bases, and 17 bases lay between the germline ends. The CDR3 bases are TGTGCCAGTAGTACAATGGTCGCAGTGGTGAATCAGCCCCAGCATTTT. It is translated as CASSTMVAVVNQPQHF.

In this sample, this clone turned up once. This chain connects TRBV3-1 (or the pseudogene TRBV3-2) to TRBJ1-2; TRBD1 aligns across 7 bases. The CDR3 covers 13 residues. J lost 5 bases, V lost 8 bases, and 8 bases had no gene match. Germline-derived CDR1 and CDR2 are LGHDT and YNNKEL (reference sequence). CDR3 bases: TGTGCCAGCCGGGGCAGGGGGTTATATGGCTACACCTTC. It is translated as CASRGRGLYGYTF.

The genes are TRBV27 and TRBJ1-5; D unclear. The CDR3 is 15 residues long. From germline, CDR1 is MNHEY and CDR2 SMNVEV (reference sequence). Trimming stripped 6 bases from V and 0 bases from J, with 12 bases between. The chain's CDR3 is CASRSTRYSNQPQHF. CDR3 sequence (DNA): TGTGCCAGCAGATCGACACGATATAGCAATCAGCCCCAGCATTTT.

The V and J genes are TRBV6-2 or TRBV6-3 and TRBJ2-5; TRBD2 agrees at 8 bases. The V and J ends lost 2 bases and 4 bases, in that order; junction bases with no gene match: 9. From germline, CDR1 is MNHEY and CDR2 SVGEGT. The CDR3 runs to 16 residues. CDR3 in DNA: TGTGCCAGCAGTTACGGTCCCGGGAGGGCCAGAGAGACCCAGTACTTC. It encodes CASSYGPGRARETQYF.

This clone was recorded once. The chain couples TRBV7-9 to TRBJ1-1; TRBD1 agrees at 9 bases. V lost 1 base, J lost 0 bases, and 0 bases stayed unmatched. Germline loops: CDR1 SEHNR, CDR2 FQNEAQ (reference sequence). The CDR3 contains 15 residues. The CDR3: CASSLGTGVNTEAFF. The CDR3 DNA reads TGTGCCAGCAGCTTAGGGACAGGGGTGAACACTGAAGCTTTCTTT. The variable domain in full, with the rest retrieved from reference TRBV7-9 and TRBJ1-1, is DTGVSQNPRHKITKRGQNVTFRCDPISEHNRLYWYRQTLGQGPEFLTYFQNEAQLEKSRLLSDRFSAERPKGSFSTLEIQRTEQGDSAMYLCASSLGTGVNTEAFFGQGTRLTVV.

This clone was seen just once. The chain is built from TRBV9 and TRBJ2-1; 8 bases align to TRBD2. This CDR3 contains 16 residues. The germline CDR1 and CDR2 sequences are SGDLS and YYNGEE. Losses at the gene ends were 4 bases for V and 5 bases for J; bases not matched to a gene: 11. The CDR3 coding sequence is TGTGCCAGCAGCCCCACGGCGGGGACTAGAGACAATGAGCAGTTCTTC. Amino acid sequence: CASSPTAGTRDNEQFF.

This chain links TRBV4-2 with TRBJ2-1, with TRBD1 matching 7 bases. The germline CDR1 and CDR2 sequences are LGHNA and YNFKEQ. Trimming removed 5 bases from V and 4 bases from J; junction bases left unmatched: 8. The CDR3 has 15 amino acids. The CDR3 is CASSFSRTGYNEQFF. The CDR3 DNA follows: TGTGCCAGCAGCTTTTCCAGGACAGGTTACAATGAGCAGTTCTTC.

The genes are TRBV4-2 and TRBJ2-1, with 11 nucleotides matching TRBD1. CDR1 and CDR2 from the germline V gene are LGHNA and YNFKEQ. There are 16 residues in the CDR3. J was trimmed by 9 bases and V by 3 bases; bases with no gene match: 10. The CDR3 DNA sequence: TGTGCCAGCAGCCACGAAGAACGGACAGGGGGCTGTGAGCAGTTCTTC. It yields the protein CASSHEERTGGCEQFF.

The V call is TRBV7-2, the J call TRBJ1-2; D unresolved. The V gene's germline CDR1 is SGHTA and CDR2 FQGNSA. The CDR3 consists of 15 residues. V lost 7 bases and J lost 3, with 18 bases in between. CDR3 nucleotides: TGTGCCAGCATCAGGACTGGGAATGGCGACTATGGCTACACCTTC. Translation gives CASIRTGNGDYGYTF.

This chain uses TRBV5-1 with TRBJ2-2; D is perhaps TRBD2 (6 bases). Trimming left V 4 bases short and J 5 bases short, with 21 bases between. Germline assignment: CDR1 SGHRS and CDR2 YFSETQ. The CDR3 is 17 residues long. DNA of the CDR3: TGCGCCAGCAGCCCCCCCTTGGGGGGAACGTCGACCGGGGAGCTGTTTTTT. This sequence encodes CASSPPLGGTSTGELFF.

The chain combines TRBV30 with TRBJ2-1, with 7 bases matching TRBD1. The ends lost 0 bases at V and 11 bases at J; junction bases unmatched: 4. CDR3 size: 12 residues. Germline lookup yields CDR1 GTSNPN and CDR2 SVGIG (reference sequence). CDR3 amino acids: CAWSVMTGKQFF. In nucleotides, the CDR3 is TGTGCCTGGAGTGTGATGACAGGGAAGCAGTTCTTC.

CDR3: CASSPRVRTGAGLNTEAFF. The DNA for the CDR3 is TGTGCCAGCAGCCCCCGAGTCCGGACCGGCGCGGGTTTGAACACTGAAGCTTTCTTT. The V call is TRBV7-9, the J call TRBJ1-1; D is uncertain. CDR3 size: 19 residues. Germline V gene sequence: CDR1 SEHNR, CDR2 FQNEAQ (reference sequence). V was cut by 5 bases and J by 0 bases, with 25 bases left in between.

This rearrangement joins TRBV12-3 or TRBV12-4 to TRBJ1-5; D remains ambiguous. CDR3 length: 13 amino acids. Trimming shortened V by 5 bases and J by 2 bases, and 7 bases separated the two germline ends. The DNA for the CDR3 is TGTGCCAGCAGTGATCAGGGCAATCAGCCCCAGCATTTT. Its protein product is CASSDQGNQPQHF.

The chain couples TRBV5-4 to TRBJ2-3; 15 positions agree with TRBD2. CDR3 length: 16 residues. Germline trimming cut 4 bases from V and 3 bases from J; bases unmatched to any gene: 3. Germline-derived CDR1 and CDR2 are SGHNT and YYREEE (reference sequence). CDR3 nucleotides: TGTGCCAGCAGCCCGGGACTAGCGGGAGGTACAGATACGCAGTATTTT. It yields the protein CASSPGLAGGTDTQYF.

The CDR3 DNA sequence: TGTGCCAGCAGCGCGACAGGGGGCGACTATGGCTACACCTTC. Its translation is CASSATGGDYGYTF. The chain is built from TRBV7-2 and TRBJ1-2; 10 positions agree with TRBD1. The V segment lost 5 bases and the J segment 3 bases; nucleotides outside the gene matches: 3. The CDR3 is 14 residues long. In germline, CDR1 is SGHTA, CDR2 FQGNSA.

The count of this clone is one. The rearrangement uses TRBV19 and TRBJ1-1, with 8 bases matching TRBD1. The CDR3 totals 16 residues. Trimming cost V 6 bases and J 3 bases; bases outside gene matches: 12. Germline-derived CDR1 and CDR2 are LNHDA and SQIVND (reference sequence). CDR3 residues: CASSKARGRGDTEAFF. In DNA, the CDR3 is TGTGCCAGTAGCAAGGCCAGGGGGCGCGGGGACACTGAAGCTTTCTTT.

The chain is built from TRBV14 and TRBJ2-7, with D maybe TRBD1 (6 bases). This CDR3 contains 14 residues. V lost 4 bases and J 2 bases, leaving 12 bases between the germline ends. CDR1 is SGHDN, CDR2 FVKESK, per germline. The CDR3 spells CASSRMTGPYEQYF. The CDR3 DNA sequence: TGTGCCAGCAGCCGGATGACAGGTCCCTACGAGCAGTACTTC.

This chain links TRBV27 with TRBJ2-3; TRBD2 matches 10 bases. CDR1 is MNHEY and CDR2 is SMNVEV in the germline V gene (reference sequence). CDR3 size: 17 residues. The V segment lost 0 bases and the J segment 4 bases; nucleotides outside the gene matches: 7. The CDR3 is CASSLSPLLAGPDTQYF. In DNA, the CDR3 is TGTGCCAGCAGTTTATCCCCCCTACTAGCGGGACCAGATACGCAGTATTTT.

A single count supports this clone. V gene TRBV27 combines with J gene TRBJ2-2, with D possibly being TRBD2 (5 bases). Trimming stripped 2 bases from V and 4 bases from J, with 17 bases between. Germline V gene data show CDR1 as MNHEY and CDR2 as SMNVEV (reference sequence). The CDR3 has 17 amino acids. CDR3 in amino acids: CASSLHRPSRATGELFF. CDR3 sequence (DNA): TGTGCCAGCAGTTTACATCGACCTAGCAGAGCCACCGGGGAGCTGTTTTTT.

This chain connects TRBV2 to TRBJ2-2; D not resolved. This CDR3 contains 14 residues. Germline loops: CDR1 SNHLY, CDR2 FYNNEI. Trimming pared 5 bases from V and 5 bases from J, leaving 12 bases between. CDR3 DNA sequence: TGTGCCAGCAGTCCCGGGTTTCCTACCGGGGAGCTGTTTTTT. Its translation is CASSPGFPTGELFF.